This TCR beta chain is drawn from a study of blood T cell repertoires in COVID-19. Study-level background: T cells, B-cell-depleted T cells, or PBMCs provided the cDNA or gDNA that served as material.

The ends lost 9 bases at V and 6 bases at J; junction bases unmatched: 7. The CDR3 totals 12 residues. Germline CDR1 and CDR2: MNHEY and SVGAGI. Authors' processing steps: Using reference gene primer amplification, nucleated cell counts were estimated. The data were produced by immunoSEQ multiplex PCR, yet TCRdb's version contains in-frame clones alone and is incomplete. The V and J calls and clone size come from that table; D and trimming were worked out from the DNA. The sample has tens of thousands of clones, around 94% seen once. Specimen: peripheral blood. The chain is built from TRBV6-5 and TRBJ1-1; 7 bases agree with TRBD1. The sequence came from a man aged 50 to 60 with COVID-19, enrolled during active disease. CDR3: CARTQGRPEAFF. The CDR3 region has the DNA TGTGCCAGGACACAGGGGAGGCCTGAAGCTTTCTTT.